This T cell receptor (beta chain) was identified in a study of cytomegalovirus exposure and HLA in healthy donors. Points from the study as a whole: According to a subsequent analysis, TCR clusters identified in the first cohort showed a tendency to co-occur across the approximately 120 validation repertoires. Generally TCR sequences proved uncommon, though certain public TCRs appeared in numerous donors.

The protocol was immunoSEQ multiplex PCR, while the TCRdb copy is restricted to in-frame clones and leaves out a portion. The profile shows 200,000 or so clones, around four fifths of them singletons. Germline assignment: CDR1 SGHDN and CDR2 FVKESK. This CDR3 contains 15 residues. Deletions cut 5 bases from V and 2 bases from J, with 16 bases between. About this clone itself: Its antigen is not known.

Separate from the 666-subject first cohort was the roughly 120-subject validation cohort, to which the donors belonged. V and J are TRBV14 and TRBJ2-7, with D maybe TRBD2 (6 bases). Material for sequencing was PBMCs. The TCR sequence derives from a man between 18 and 35 years old in good health and CMV-seropositive. The CDR3 here is CASSELAATPYEQYF. The CDR3 DNA reads as TGTGCCAGCAGCGAGTTAGCGGCCACACCCTACGAGCAGTACTTC. Looking up the rest from reference TRBV14 and TRBJ2-7 gives the full variable domain: EAGVTQFPSHSVIEKGQTVTLRCDPISGHDNLYWYRRVMGKEIKFLLHFVKESKQDESGMPNNRFLAERTGGTYSTLKVQPAELEDSGVYFCASSELAATPYEQYFGPGTRLTVT.